These T cell receptor beta chains were read from a single sample in a study of radiation and T cells in renal cell carcinoma. The protocol was immunoSEQ multiplex PCR, while the TCRdb copy is restricted to in-frame clones and leaves out a portion. The sample contains 150,000 or so clones, 88% of which appear only once. The sample here was blood, taken from a patient whose treatment included radiotherapy and nephrectomy. Receptor source: a woman in her forties or fifties with renal cell carcinoma. Each CDR3 is given with its conserved first and last residue.

CDR3aa: CASSFLAGAPTSTDTQYF
v_gene: TRBV5-1

CDR3aa: CASSVTGANTGELFF
v_gene: TRBV25-1

CDR3aa: CASSWDRGQPQHF
v_gene: TRBV7-8

CDR3aa: CAWSYGQGYEQYF
v_gene: TRBV30

CDR3aa: CASSQQGGNQPQHF
v_gene: TRBV7-2

CDR3aa: CASSHLAGVTDTQYF
v_gene: TRBV7-9

CDR3aa: CASSLDYEQYF
v_gene: TRBV7-2

CDR3aa: CASSPSQREETQYF
v_gene: TRBV18

CDR3aa: CASQGWGEQYF
v_gene: TRBV7-9

CDR3aa: CAWRRARWGGEQYF
v_gene: TRBV30

CDR3aa: CASSVASGSETQYF
v_gene: TRBV9

CDR3aa: CASLGTVYQPQHF
v_gene: TRBV19

CDR3aa: CSVSTGGSEKLFF
v_gene: TRBV29-1

CDR3aa: CASSPPGARFGKLFF
v_gene: TRBV19

CDR3aa: CASSGDRGPYEQYF
v_gene: TRBV6-5

CDR3aa: CASSDTGGTYEQYF
v_gene: TRBV5-1